This entry lists 29 T cell receptor beta chains sequenced from one sample in a study of blood T cells in healthy people across ages. Next came a second PCR, run for roughly 6 to 11 cycles, which used a sample-barcoded 5' primer along with a J-beta primer mix. TCRdb re-analysed the 5' RACE reads in MiXCR, keeping a single row per CDR3 protein. The repertoire holds roughly 1,800,000 distinct CDR3 sequences, with roughly 50% as singletons. Sample: blood. The receptor set was obtained from a woman aged 40 to 50 in good health.

A few counts support this clonotype. The chain carries TRBV28 and TRBJ2-1; 8 nucleotides line up with TRBD1. This CDR3 region has 15 residues. Germline values: CDR1 MDHEN, CDR2 SYDVKM. Germline trimming cut 6 bases from V and 6 bases from J; bases unmatched to any gene: 10. This chain's CDR3 is CASRETGGFVNEQFF. As DNA, the CDR3 is TGTGCCAGCAGAGAAACAGGGGGGTTTGTCAATGAGCAGTTCTTC.

This chain uses TRBV5-6 with TRBJ2-1, with 10 bases that match TRBD2. Looked up from germline, CDR1 is SGHDT and CDR2 is YYEEEE. Trimming took 3 bases from V and 9 from J; bases not matched to a gene: 9. CDR3 length: 15 residues. The CDR3 region has the DNA TGTGCCAGCAGCTCCAGCGGGGGGGCTTTGGTTGAGCAGTTCTTC. Protein product: CASSSSGGALVEQFF. The variable domain in full, completed from reference TRBV5-6 and TRBJ2-1, reads DAGVTQSPTHLIKTRGQQVTLRCSPKSGHDTVSWYQQALGQGPQFIFQYYEEEERQRGNFPDRFSGHQFPNYSSELNVNALLLGDSALYLCASSSSGGALVEQFFGPGTRLTVL.

This clonotype was found once. The chain uses TRBV12-3 or TRBV12-4 and TRBJ1-2; D is ambiguous. The CDR3 loop spans 13 amino acids. With 7 bases removed from V and 10 bases from J, the gap between germline ends came to 19 bases. The CDR3 here is CASTLGQASYYTF. DNA for the CDR3: TGTGCCAGCACCCTTGGGCAGGCTAGTTACTACACCTTC.

The chain employs TRBV10-3 and TRBJ2-7, with TRBD1 matching 10 bases. This CDR3 is built from 13 residues. V was clipped by 7 bases and J by 5 bases; unmatched bases: 5. Germline V gene lookup returns CDR1 ENHRY and CDR2 SYGVKD. The CDR3 nucleotides read TGTGCCATCAAGGGACAGGGGACCGACGAGCAGTACTTC. Encoded protein: CAIKGQGTDEQYF.

This clonotype was counted a few times. The V gene is TRBV3-1, the J gene TRBJ2-5; 9 bases are shared with TRBD2. The CDR3 loop spans 15 amino acids. Per the germline V gene, CDR1 is LGHDT and CDR2 is YNNKEL (reference sequence). The J segment lost 4 bases and the V segment lost 5 bases, leaving 8 bases of the junction unmatched. The CDR3 DNA is TGTGCCAGCAGCGGTTCAGCGGGGGGAGGAGAGACCCAGTACTTC. Translating gives CASSGSAGGGETQYF.

The chain is built from TRBV10-3 and TRBJ2-3, with a weak D call TRBD1 (5 bases). The CDR3 has 13 amino acids. Trimming pared 3 bases from V and 10 bases from J, leaving 14 bases between. The germline gives CDR1 ENHRY, CDR2 SYGVKD. The CDR3, as DNA: TGTGCCATCAGTGAACAACAGGATTTAGCGCAGTATTTT. It specifies CAISEQQDLAQYF.

V is TRBV13 and J is TRBJ1-1; 7 nucleotides match TRBD1. The CDR3 spans 14 residues. Trimming removed 4 bases from V and 6 bases from J; junction bases left unmatched: 8. Germline loops: CDR1 PRHDT, CDR2 FYEKMQ (reference sequence). The CDR3 sequence: CASSYGQEIPEAFF. CDR3 sequence (DNA): TGTGCCAGCAGCTACGGACAGGAAATACCTGAAGCTTTCTTT.

Comments on this clonotype: The junction differs from germline at one of its ends, possibly a read error. The gene calls are TRBV10-3 and TRBJ2-3; TRBD2 agrees at 8 bases. Germline CDR1 is ENHRY and CDR2 is SYGVKD. The CDR3 covers 16 residues. The CDR3 region is CAISESGRGGPDTLYF. Written as DNA, the CDR3 is TGTGCCATCAGTGAGTCTGGCCGGGGGGGCCCAGATACGCTGTATTTT.

The chain is built from TRBV13 and TRBJ2-4; D is undetermined. This CDR3 has 16 amino acids. With 5 bases removed from V and 3 bases from J, the gap between germline ends came to 17 bases. Germline assignment: CDR1 PRHDT and CDR2 FYEKMQ (reference sequence). The CDR3 loop is CASSPSGELVKNIQYF. The CDR3 region has the DNA TGTGCCAGCAGCCCATCCGGAGAGCTAGTCAAAAACATTCAGTACTTC.

The rearrangement joins TRBV2 to TRBJ1-5, with a weak D call TRBD1 (6 bases). Germline V gene lookup returns CDR1 SNHLY and CDR2 FYNNEI. V was trimmed by 4 bases and J by 4 bases, leaving 14 bases between them. The CDR3 sequence is 15 residues long. The CDR3, as DNA: TGTGCCAGCAGTGGAGGGGGGGGATGGAATCAGCCCCAGCATTTT. It translates to CASSGGGGWNQPQHF.

For this clonotype: One end of the junction fails to match germline, which may point to a read error. The chain employs TRBV6-2 or TRBV6-3 and TRBJ1-1; D not resolved. From germline, CDR1 is MNHEY and CDR2 SVGEGT. The CDR3 contains 11 residues. CDR3 sequence: CAGSYYTEAFF. CDR3 DNA: TGTGCCGGCAGTTATTACACTGAAGCTTTCTTT.

J is TRBJ2-5 and V is TRBV12-3 or TRBV12-4; maybe TRBD1 (6 bases). Trimming cost V 5 bases and J 1 base, with 11 bases left between them. The CDR3 totals 14 residues. DNA of the CDR3: TGTGCCAGCAGTCTGGACAGACCCCAAGAGACCCAGTACTTC. Its protein is CASSLDRPQETQYF.

V usage is TRBV6-1 and J usage is TRBJ1-2; D perhaps matches TRBD1 (5 bases). This CDR3 region has 13 residues. The germline gives CDR1 MNHNS, CDR2 SASEGT. V gave up 6 bases and J gave up 3 bases, with 11 bases separating them. The CDR3 DNA follows: TGTGCCAGCAGGACAGCAGGAGACTATGGCTACACCTTC. It codes for CASRTAGDYGYTF.

This rearrangement joins TRBV7-9 to TRBJ2-7; TRBD1 agrees at 7 bases. Germline V gene data show CDR1 as SEHNR and CDR2 as FQNEAQ (reference sequence). Trimming at V came to 5 bases and at J to 2 bases, leaving 9 bases not matched to a gene. The CDR3 is made up of 15 amino acids. The CDR3 loop reads CASSSRRDRAYEQYF. The CDR3 bases are TGTGCCAGCAGCAGCCGAAGGGACAGAGCCTACGAGCAGTACTTC.

This clonotype showed up just a few times. The CDR3 DNA is TGCAGTGCTTCTAGGGACTGGGAGCAGTACTTC. This codes for CSASRDWEQYF. The V gene is TRBV20-1, the J gene TRBJ2-7; D may be TRBD2 (6 bases). The CDR3 spans 11 residues. CDR1 is DFQATT, CDR2 SNEGSKA, per germline (reference sequence). Trimming left V 5 bases short and J 7 bases short, with 12 bases between.

CDR3 sequence reads: CASSLKTGNEQFF. CDR3 DNA: TGTGCCAGCAGCTTAAAAACGGGGAATGAGCAGTTCTTC. The gene calls are TRBV7-9 and TRBJ2-1; D possibly corresponds to TRBD2 (5 bases). V was pared by 2 bases and J by 7 bases, with 9 bases between. The CDR3 sequence is 13 residues long. Germline CDR1 and CDR2: SEHNR and FQNEAQ (reference sequence).

V and J are TRBV20-1 and TRBJ1-1; TRBD1 aligns across 7 bases. Trimming at V came to 8 bases and at J to 5 bases, leaving 11 bases not matched to a gene. The CDR3 loop spans 13 amino acids. CDR1 DFQATT and CDR2 SNEGSKA come from the germline V gene (reference sequence). This CDR3 reads CSQSRGVWTEAFF. CDR3 DNA sequence: TGCAGTCAATCCAGGGGGGTGTGGACTGAAGCTTTCTTT.

The chain recombines TRBV29-1 with TRBJ1-4; 9 bases agree with TRBD1. The CDR3 loop spans 14 amino acids. CDR1 and CDR2 from the germline V gene are SQVTM and ANQGSEA. The V segment lost 6 bases and the J segment 8 bases; nucleotides outside the gene matches: 10. The CDR3 sequence is CSVILGTGREKLFF. CDR3 coding DNA: TGCAGCGTAATTCTAGGGACAGGGCGGGAAAAACTGTTTTTT. Full variable domain (rest looked up from reference TRBV29-1 and TRBJ1-4): SAVISQKPSRDICQRGTSLTIQCQVDSQVTMMFWYRQQPGQSLTLIATANQGSEATYESGFVIDKFPISRPNLTFSTLTVSNMSPEDSSIYLCSVILGTGREKLFFGSGTQLSVL.

There are many counts of this clonotype. The chain couples TRBV5-1 to TRBJ2-5; TRBD1 agrees at 9 bases. The length of the CDR3 is 14 residues. Unmatched junction bases numbered 6, after V lost 4 bases and J lost 5 bases. The germline V gene encodes CDR1 SGHRS and CDR2 YFSETQ. CDR3 nucleotide sequence: TGCGCCAGCAGCGTAACAGGGGGCGCGGAGACCCAGTACTTC. This sequence encodes CASSVTGGAETQYF.

This clonotype showed up just a few times. The chain uses TRBV4-1 and TRBJ1-2; possibly TRBD1 for D (5 bases). Trimming shortened V by 0 bases and J by 7 bases, and 24 bases separated the two germline ends. This CDR3 is 18 amino acids long. Germline values: CDR1 MGHRA, CDR2 YSYEKL. In DNA form, the CDR3 reads TGCGCCAGCAGCCAAGATCAGAACCGTGGCAGGGCTCTCCGTGGCTACACCTTC. Amino acids: CASSQDQNRGRALRGYTF.

The V call is TRBV5-1, the J call TRBJ2-7; 13 bases are a match to TRBD2. Germline CDR1 is SGHRS and CDR2 is YFSETQ. This CDR3 contains 15 residues. After removal of 3 bases from V and 2 bases from J, the junction contained 2 bases not matched to a gene. CDR3 residues: CASSWTSGGTYEQYF. In nucleotides, the CDR3 is TGCGCCAGCAGCTGGACTAGCGGGGGAACCTACGAGCAGTACTTC.

The rearrangement uses TRBV19 and TRBJ1-4; 7 bases align to TRBD1. The trim removed 5 bases at V and 6 bases at J, leaving 6 bases unmatched. This CDR3 comprises 14 residues. CDR1 and CDR2 from the germline V gene are LNHDA and SQIVND (reference sequence). The CDR3 bases are TGTGCCAGTAGTTGGCGGCAGGGGGATGAAAAACTGTTTTTT. Translation gives CASSWRQGDEKLFF.

The chain recombines TRBV7-6 with TRBJ1-4; TRBD1 aligns across 7 bases. The length of the CDR3 is 15 residues. Germline V CDR1 and CDR2: SGHVS, FNYEAQ. V shed 5 bases, J shed 4 bases, and the junction held 7 bases outside the gene matches. As DNA, the CDR3 is TGTGCCAGCAGCCTCCGGGACAGCGGTAATGAAAAACTGTTTTTT. This codes for CASSLRDSGNEKLFF.

The V and J genes are TRBV20-1 and TRBJ2-4; 7 bases line up with TRBD1. The DNA end is more similar to TRBJ2-7, so the J call may be wrong. Germline loops: CDR1 DFQATT, CDR2 SNEGSKA (reference sequence). The length of the CDR3 is 12 residues. The CDR3 DNA sequence: TGCAGTGCCAAGGACAGGTCCCACGAGCAGTACTTC. Translated, it gives CSAKDRSHEQYF.

The chain couples TRBV14 to TRBJ2-5, with 7 bases aligning to TRBD1. The CDR3 length is 15 residues. CDR1 and CDR2 (germline): SGHDN, FVKESK. V trimming: 0 bases; J trimming: 5 bases; junction bases outside the gene matches: 6. As DNA, the CDR3 is TGTGCCAGCAGCCAAGATGACAGGGTCAGGGAGACCCAGTACTTC. Amino acids: CASSQDDRVRETQYF.

The chain combines TRBV9 with TRBJ2-3; a weak D match, TRBD2 (5 bases). In germline, CDR1 is SGDLS, CDR2 YYNGEE. V lost 3 bases, J lost 2 bases, and 16 bases lay in between. This CDR3 has 16 amino acids. CDR3 in DNA: TGTGCCAGCAGCGAACGTAGCGTAAGCGCCACAGATACGCAGTATTTT. Its translation: CASSERSVSATDTQYF. The full variable domain, rest sourced from reference TRBV9 and TRBJ2-3, is DSGVTQTPKHLITATGQRVTLRCSPRSGDLSVYWYQQSLDQGLQFLIQYYNGEERAKGNILERFSAQQFPDLHSELNLSSLELGDSALYFCASSERSVSATDTQYFGPGTRLTVL.

This clonotype was seen only a few times. This chain connects TRBV5-6 to TRBJ1-2, with D hard to call. The V end was cut by 4 bases, the J end by 1 base, with 17 bases between. Looked up from germline, CDR1 is SGHDT and CDR2 is YYEEEE. The length of the CDR3 is 16 residues. The CDR3 region is CASSPDLGVHNYGYTF. The CDR3 DNA sequence: TGTGCCAGCAGCCCGGACCTCGGGGTGCATAACTATGGCTACACCTTC.

V usage is TRBV9 and J usage is TRBJ2-3, with 7 bases that match TRBD2. The germline V gene encodes CDR1 SGDLS and CDR2 YYNGEE. The CDR3 consists of 15 residues. After removal of 0 bases from V and 5 bases from J, the junction contained 6 bases not matched to a gene. CDR3 coding DNA: TGTGCCAGCAGCGTAGGCGGGGGTTTAAAAGATACGCAGTATTTT. This translates into CASSVGGGLKDTQYF.

The chain joins TRBV6-2 or TRBV6-3 to TRBJ1-1; the D gene is possibly TRBD1 (5 bases). Germline V CDR1 and CDR2: MNHEY, SVGEGT. CDR3 length equals 13 residues. The V and J ends lost 6 bases and 7 bases respectively, with 15 bases between them. The CDR3 bases are TGTGCCAGCAGCCCGACGGCCCAGGGTGAAGCTTTCTTT. It translates to CASSPTAQGEAFF.